Listed below are T cell receptor beta chains from one sample, sequenced in a study of technical replicates of blood from a few donors. Assay: immunoSEQ multiplex PCR; the TCRdb copy retains only in-frame clones and omits some. The sample lists fewer than 100,000 clones, about 95% occurring once. Sequencing was carried out using T cells isolated from PBMCs. These receptors all come from a human donor in good health. Each CDR3 is given without its conserved first and last residue. Each record gives: J gene, D gene, V gene, CDR3 length, CDR3 protein. The D gene is left open where the match is weak.

j_call: TRBJ1-2
d_call: TRBD1
v_call: TRBV19
cdr3_length: 12
cdr3_aa: ASSLTGGYNGYT

j_call: TRBJ2-6
d_call: TRBD1
v_call: TRBV7-9
cdr3_length: 16
cdr3_aa: ASSTPGTAYSGANVLT

j_call: TRBJ1-2
d_call: TRBD1
v_call: TRBV6-5
cdr3_length: 13
cdr3_aa: ASSYPGQGIYGYT

j_call: TRBJ2-3
d_call: TRBD1
v_call: TRBV19
cdr3_length: 14
cdr3_aa: ASSIYETGGTDTQY

j_call: TRBJ1-2
d_call: TRBD1
v_call: TRBV5-1
cdr3_length: 12
cdr3_aa: ASSGDTGAHGYT

j_call: TRBJ2-7
d_call: NA
v_call: TRBV28
cdr3_length: 11
cdr3_aa: ASNAGSSYEQY

j_call: TRBJ2-5
d_call: TRBD1
v_call: TRBV27
cdr3_length: 14
cdr3_aa: ASREDRDSDGETQY

j_call: TRBJ2-3
d_call: TRBD1
v_call: TRBV5-4
cdr3_length: 13
cdr3_aa: ASSFRDRVRHTQY

j_call: TRBJ1-5
d_call: TRBD1
v_call: TRBV2
cdr3_length: 11
cdr3_aa: ASSGSGGQPQH

j_call: TRBJ2-1
d_call: TRBD2
v_call: TRBV2
cdr3_length: 13
cdr3_aa: ASSPDVAGYNEQF

j_call: TRBJ1-1
d_call: NA
v_call: TRBV18
cdr3_length: 13
cdr3_aa: ASSRSTDLNTEAF

j_call: TRBJ1-5
d_call: NA
v_call: TRBV6-5
cdr3_length: 12
cdr3_aa: ASSYSRRNQPQH

j_call: TRBJ2-7
d_call: TRBD1
v_call: TRBV7-9
cdr3_length: 14
cdr3_aa: ASSFYPGQGSYEQY

j_call: TRBJ2-1
d_call: TRBD2
v_call: TRBV11-3
cdr3_length: 12
cdr3_aa: ATKRTSGPNEQF